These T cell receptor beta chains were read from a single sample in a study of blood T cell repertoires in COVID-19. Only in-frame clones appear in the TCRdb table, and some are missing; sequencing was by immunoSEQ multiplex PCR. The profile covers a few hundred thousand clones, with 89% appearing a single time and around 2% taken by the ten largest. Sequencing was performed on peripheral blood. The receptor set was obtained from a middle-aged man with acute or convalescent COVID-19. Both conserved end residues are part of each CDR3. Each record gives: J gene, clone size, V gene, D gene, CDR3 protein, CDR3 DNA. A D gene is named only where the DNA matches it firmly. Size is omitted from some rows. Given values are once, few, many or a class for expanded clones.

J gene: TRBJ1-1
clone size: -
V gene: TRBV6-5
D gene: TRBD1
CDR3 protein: CASSSWGQPNTEAFF
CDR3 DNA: TGTGCCAGCAGTTCCTGGGGACAGCCGAACACTGAAGCTTTCTTT

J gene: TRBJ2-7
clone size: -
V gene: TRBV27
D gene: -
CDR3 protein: CASRPSPDPLGDEQYF
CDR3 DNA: TGTGCCAGCAGACCCTCCCCAGACCCCTTGGGCGACGAGCAGTACTTC

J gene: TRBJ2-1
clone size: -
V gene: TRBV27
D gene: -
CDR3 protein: CASSPLRSRGQFF
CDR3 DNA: TGTGCCAGCAGTCCCCTAAGGAGCCGCGGGCAGTTCTTC

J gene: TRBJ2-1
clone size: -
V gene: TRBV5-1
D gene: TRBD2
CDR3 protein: CASSYTSGGVNEQFF
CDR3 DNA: TGCGCCAGCAGCTACACTAGCGGGGGGGTCAATGAGCAGTTCTTC

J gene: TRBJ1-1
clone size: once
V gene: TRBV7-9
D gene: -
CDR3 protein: CASTLNTEAFF
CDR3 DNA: TGTGCCAGCACCCTAAACACTGAAGCTTTCTTT

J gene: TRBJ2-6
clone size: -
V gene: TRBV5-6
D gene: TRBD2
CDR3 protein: CASSPPGGLANVLTF
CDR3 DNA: TGTGCCAGCAGCCCCCCGGGGGGTCTCGCCAACGTCCTGACTTTC

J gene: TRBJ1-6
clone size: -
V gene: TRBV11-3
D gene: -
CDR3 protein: CASSLGRANSPLHF
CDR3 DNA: TGTGCCAGCAGCTTAGGGAGGGCAAATTCACCCCTCCACTTT

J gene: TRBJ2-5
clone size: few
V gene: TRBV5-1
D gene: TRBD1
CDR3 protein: CASSFGTGEETQYF
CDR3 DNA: TGCGCCAGCAGCTTCGGGACAGGGGAAGAGACCCAGTACTTC

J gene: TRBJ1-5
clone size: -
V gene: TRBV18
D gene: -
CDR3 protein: CASSPPGGSNQPQHF
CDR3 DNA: TGTGCCAGCTCACCACCTGGGGGGAGCAATCAGCCCCAGCATTTT

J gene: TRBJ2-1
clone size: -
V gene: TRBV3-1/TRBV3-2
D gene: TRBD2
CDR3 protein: CASSQVSGGANYNEQFF
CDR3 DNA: TGTGCCAGCAGCCAAGTTAGCGGGGGGGCAAATTACAATGAGCAGTTCTTC

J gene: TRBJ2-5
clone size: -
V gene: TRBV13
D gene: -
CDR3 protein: CASSLRGRTKETQYF
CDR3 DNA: TGTGCCAGCAGCTTACGAGGACGGACAAAAGAGACCCAGTACTTC

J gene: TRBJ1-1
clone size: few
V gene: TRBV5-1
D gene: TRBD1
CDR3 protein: CASSPGTGNTEAFF
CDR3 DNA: TGCGCCAGCAGCCCGGGGACAGGGAACACTGAAGCTTTCTTT

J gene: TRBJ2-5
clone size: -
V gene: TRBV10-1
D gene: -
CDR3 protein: CASARLRYQETQYF
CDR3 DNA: TGCGCCAGCGCCCGACTTAGGTACCAAGAGACCCAGTACTTC

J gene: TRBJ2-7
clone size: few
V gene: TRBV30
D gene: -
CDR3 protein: CASGDAYEQYF
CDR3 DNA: TGTGCCTCAGGGGATGCCTACGAGCAGTACTTC

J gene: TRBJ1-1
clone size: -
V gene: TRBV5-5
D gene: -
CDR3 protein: CASSLMNTEAFF
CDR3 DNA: TGTGCCAGCAGCCTAATGAACACTGAAGCTTTCTTT

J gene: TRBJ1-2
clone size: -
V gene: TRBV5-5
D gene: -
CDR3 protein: CASSLDLDPLTGGYTF
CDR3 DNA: TGTGCCAGCAGCTTGGACTTAGACCCTCTTACAGGAGGCTACACCTTC

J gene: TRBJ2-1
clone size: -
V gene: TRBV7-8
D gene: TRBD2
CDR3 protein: CASTVSGGSSYNEQFF
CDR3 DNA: TGTGCCAGCACCGTCTCCGGGGGGAGCTCCTACAATGAGCAGTTCTTC

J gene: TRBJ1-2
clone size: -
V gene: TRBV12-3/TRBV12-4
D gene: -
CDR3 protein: CASTGETYGYTF
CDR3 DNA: TGTGCCAGCACCGGGGAGACCTATGGCTACACCTTC

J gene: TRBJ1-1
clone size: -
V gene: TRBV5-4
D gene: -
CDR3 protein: CASSLDLNTEAFF
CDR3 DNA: TGTGCCAGCAGCTTGGACTTGAACACTGAAGCTTTCTTT

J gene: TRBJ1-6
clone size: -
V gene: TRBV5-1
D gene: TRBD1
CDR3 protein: CASSLTGVGSPLHF
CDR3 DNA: TGCGCCAGCAGCCTGACAGGGGTTGGTTCACCCCTCCACTTT

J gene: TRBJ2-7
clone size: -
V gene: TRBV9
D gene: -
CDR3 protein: CASSVAGNPYEQYF
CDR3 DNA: TGTGCCAGCAGCGTAGCAGGGAACCCCTACGAGCAGTACTTC

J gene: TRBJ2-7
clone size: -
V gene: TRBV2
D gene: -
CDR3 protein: CASSLTRYEQYF
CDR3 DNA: TGTGCCAGCAGTTTAACCCGGTACGAGCAGTACTTC

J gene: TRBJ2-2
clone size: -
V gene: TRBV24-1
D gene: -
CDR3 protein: CATSEGGNTGELFF
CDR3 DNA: TGTGCCACCAGTGAAGGGGGGAACACCGGGGAGCTGTTTTTT

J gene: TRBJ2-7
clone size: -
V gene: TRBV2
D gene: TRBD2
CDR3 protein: CASRMPASGYEQYF
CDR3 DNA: TGTGCCAGCAGGATGCCGGCTAGCGGATACGAGCAGTACTTC

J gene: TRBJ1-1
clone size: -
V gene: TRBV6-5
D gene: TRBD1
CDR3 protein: CASRGTGGAWTEAFF
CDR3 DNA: TGTGCCAGCAGGGGGACAGGGGGCGCTTGGACTGAAGCTTTCTTT

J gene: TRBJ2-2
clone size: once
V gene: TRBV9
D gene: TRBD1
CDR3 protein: CASSPGTGITGELFF
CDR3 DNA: TGTGCCAGTAGTCCCGGGACAGGGATCACCGGGGAGCTGTTTTTT

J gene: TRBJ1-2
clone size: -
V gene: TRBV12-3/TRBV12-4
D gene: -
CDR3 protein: CASSLEGVRGYTF
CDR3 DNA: TGTGCCAGCAGTTTAGAGGGAGTACGGGGCTACACCTTC

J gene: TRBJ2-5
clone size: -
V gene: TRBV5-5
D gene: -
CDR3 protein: CASTTGSWEETQYF
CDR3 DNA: TGTGCCAGCACCACTGGGAGTTGGGAAGAGACCCAGTACTTC

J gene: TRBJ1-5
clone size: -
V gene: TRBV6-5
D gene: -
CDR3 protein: CASSYSPGEPQHF
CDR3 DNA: TGTGCCAGCAGTTACAGTCCGGGGGAGCCCCAGCATTTT

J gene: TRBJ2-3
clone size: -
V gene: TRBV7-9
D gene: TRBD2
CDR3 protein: CASRLSGGGTDTQYF
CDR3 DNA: TGTGCCAGCAGACTTAGCGGGGGGGGCACAGATACGCAGTATTTT

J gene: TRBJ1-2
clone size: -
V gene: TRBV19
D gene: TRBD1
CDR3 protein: CASRGTGGRYGYTF
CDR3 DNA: TGTGCCAGTAGGGGCACAGGGGGTCGCTATGGCTACACCTTC

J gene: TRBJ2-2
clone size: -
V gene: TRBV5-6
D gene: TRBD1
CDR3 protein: CASSVRDRGEFGELFF
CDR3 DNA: TGTGCCAGCAGCGTCCGGGACAGGGGCGAATTCGGGGAGCTGTTTTTT

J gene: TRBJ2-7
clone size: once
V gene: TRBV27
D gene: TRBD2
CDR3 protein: CASSPTSAYKQYF
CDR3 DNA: TGTGCCAGCAGTCCAACTAGCGCCTACAAGCAGTACTTC

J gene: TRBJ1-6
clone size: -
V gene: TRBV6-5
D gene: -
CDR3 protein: CASIQGNDSPLHF
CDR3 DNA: TGTGCCAGCATCCAGGGTAATGATTCACCCCTCCACTTT

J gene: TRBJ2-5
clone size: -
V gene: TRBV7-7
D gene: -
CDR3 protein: CASSLRGAGETQYF
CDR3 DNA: TGTGCTAGCAGCTTACGGGGGGCTGGGGAGACCCAGTACTTC

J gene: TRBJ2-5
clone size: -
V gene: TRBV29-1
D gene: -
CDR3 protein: CSVSKAGGGETQYF
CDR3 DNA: TGCAGCGTATCTAAGGCGGGCGGTGGAGAGACCCAGTACTTC